This T cell receptor (beta chain) was retrieved from a study of blood T cell repertoires in COVID-19. Study overall: COVID-19 samples, acute and convalescent, were from the United States, Italy and Spain.

Germline CDR1 SGHAT, CDR2 FQNNGV. There are 10 residues in the CDR3. V gave up 5 bases and J gave up 5 bases, with 3 bases separating them. The protocol was immunoSEQ multiplex PCR, while the TCRdb copy is restricted to in-frame clones and leaves out a portion. The repertoire includes 200,000 to 250,000 clones, approximately 83% of them detected once, and about 2% sits in the top ten. The sample taken for sequencing was peripheral blood. The V call is TRBV11-2, the J call TRBJ2-5; D unresolved. The TCR originated in a man between 25 and 39 years old who had recovered from COVID-19. The CDR3, as DNA: TGTGCCAGCAGCCAGGAGACCCAGTACTTC. Amino acids: CASSQETQYF.